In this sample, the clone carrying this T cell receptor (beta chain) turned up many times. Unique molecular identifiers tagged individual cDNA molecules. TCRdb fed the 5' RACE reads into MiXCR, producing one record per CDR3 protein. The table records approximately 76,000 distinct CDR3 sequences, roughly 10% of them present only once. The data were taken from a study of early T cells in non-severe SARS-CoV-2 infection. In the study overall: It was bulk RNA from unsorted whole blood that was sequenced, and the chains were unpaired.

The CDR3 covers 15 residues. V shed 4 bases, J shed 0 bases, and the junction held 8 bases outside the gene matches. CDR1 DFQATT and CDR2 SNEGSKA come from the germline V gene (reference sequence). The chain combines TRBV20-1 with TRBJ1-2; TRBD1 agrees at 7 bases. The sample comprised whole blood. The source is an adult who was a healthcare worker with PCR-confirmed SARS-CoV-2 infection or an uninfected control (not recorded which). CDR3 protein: CSAISDRPANYGYTF. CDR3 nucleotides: TGCAGTGCTATATCGGACAGGCCTGCTAACTATGGCTACACCTTC.